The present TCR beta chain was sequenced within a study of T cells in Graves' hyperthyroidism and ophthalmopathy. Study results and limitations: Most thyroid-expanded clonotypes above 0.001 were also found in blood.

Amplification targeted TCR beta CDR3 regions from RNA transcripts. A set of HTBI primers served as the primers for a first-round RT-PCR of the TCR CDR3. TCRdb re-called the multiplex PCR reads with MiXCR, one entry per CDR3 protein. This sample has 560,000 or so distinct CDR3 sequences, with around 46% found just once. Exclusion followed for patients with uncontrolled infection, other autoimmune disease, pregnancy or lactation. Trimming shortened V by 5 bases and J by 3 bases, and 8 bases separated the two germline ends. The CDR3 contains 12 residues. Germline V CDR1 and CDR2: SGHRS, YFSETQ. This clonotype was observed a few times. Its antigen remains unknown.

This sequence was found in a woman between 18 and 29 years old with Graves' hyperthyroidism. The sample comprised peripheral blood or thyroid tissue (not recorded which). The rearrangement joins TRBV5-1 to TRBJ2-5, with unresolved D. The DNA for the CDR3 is TGCGCCAGCAGAACAGAAGAAGAGACCCAGTACTTC. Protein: CASRTEEETQYF.